Each of the 7 T cell receptor beta chains below was sequenced from the same sample in a study of T cells in narcolepsy. Sequencing was performed with immunoSEQ multiplex PCR; in TCRdb, only in-frame clones are kept and a portion is missing. The sample includes tens of thousands of clones, roughly 83% of them seen just once. Source material: CD45RA- memory CD4+ T cells from PBMCs. The receptors were sampled from a human donor with narcolepsy.

The J gene is TRBJ1-1, the V gene TRBV5-6; no definite D call. The V end lost 1 base, the J end lost 5 bases, and 9 bases lay between the germline ends. Per germline, CDR1 SGHDT and CDR2 YYEEEE. This CDR3 spans 13 amino acids. The CDR3 here is CASSLSRRTEAFF. CDR3 in DNA: TGTGCCAGCAGCTTGAGTCGCAGAACTGAAGCTTTCTTT.

The chain couples TRBV11-3 to TRBJ2-2; unclear D gene. Looked up from germline, CDR1 is SGHNT and CDR2 is YENEEA. V dropped 6 bases and J dropped 4 bases, with 12 bases sitting between them. The CDR3 consists of 14 residues. Here the CDR3 DNA reads TGTGCCAGCAGAACGGAGAGCACCACCGGGGAGCTGTTTTTT. Residues: CASRTESTTGELFF.

This clone showed up just once. This chain joins TRBV18 and TRBJ2-1; 9 nucleotides agree with TRBD1. This CDR3 contains 15 residues. V lost 6 bases and J lost 5; bases outside the gene matches: 8. The germline gives CDR1 KGHSH, CDR2 LQKENI. The CDR3 region is CASSHPGQGNNEQFF. CDR3 DNA sequence: TGTGCCAGCTCTCACCCGGGACAGGGAAACAATGAGCAGTTCTTC.

The rearrangement uses TRBV10-1 and TRBJ2-2; 8 bases match TRBD1. V was pared by 6 bases and J by 4 bases, with 7 bases of the junction left unmatched. The CDR3 covers 15 residues. Germline V lookup: CDR1 WNHNN, CDR2 SYGVQD (reference sequence). The CDR3 here is CASRANRGSTGELFF. In DNA, the CDR3 is TGCGCCAGCAGGGCTAACAGGGGGAGCACCGGGGAGCTGTTTTTT.

This clone was recorded a few times. The CDR3 region is CATSRDRAGVGEQYF. The DNA of the CDR3 is TGTGCCACCAGCAGAGATAGGGCGGGAGTGGGGGAGCAGTACTTC. The rearrangement links TRBV15 to TRBJ2-7; 7 bases fit TRBD2. Germline V CDR1 and CDR2: LNHNV, YYDKDF (reference sequence). V trimming: 0 bases; J trimming: 7 bases; junction bases outside the gene matches: 9. The length of the CDR3 is 15 residues.

The chain links TRBV5-1 to TRBJ2-7, with 10 bases aligning to TRBD1. The V gene's germline CDR1 is SGHRS and CDR2 YFSETQ. V was clipped by 3 bases and J by 6 bases; unmatched bases: 3. CDR3 size: 13 residues. CDR3 DNA: TGCGCCAGCAGCTCCGGGACAGGGGTCGAGCAGTACTTC. Its translation: CASSSGTGVEQYF.

This clone was recorded only once. V usage is TRBV14 and J usage is TRBJ2-2, with 11 bases lining up with TRBD2. The CDR3 consists of 17 residues. V gave up 0 bases and J gave up 5 bases; unmatched junction bases: 5. The germline V gene encodes CDR1 SGHDN and CDR2 FVKESK. DNA of the CDR3: TGTGCCAGCAGCCAAGATCTACTAGCGGGAGCAACCGGGGAGCTGTTTTTT. Translating it yields CASSQDLLAGATGELFF.